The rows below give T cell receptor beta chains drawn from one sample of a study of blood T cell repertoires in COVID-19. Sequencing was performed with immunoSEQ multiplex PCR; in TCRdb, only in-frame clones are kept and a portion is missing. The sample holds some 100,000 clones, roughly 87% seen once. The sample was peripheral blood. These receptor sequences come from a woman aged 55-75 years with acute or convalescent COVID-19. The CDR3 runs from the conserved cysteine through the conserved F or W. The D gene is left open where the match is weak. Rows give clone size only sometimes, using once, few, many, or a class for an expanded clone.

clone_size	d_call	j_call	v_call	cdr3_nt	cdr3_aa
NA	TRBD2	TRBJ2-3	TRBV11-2	TGTGCCAGCAGCTCATTAGCGGGAGGTGCAGATACGCAGTATTTT	CASSSLAGGADTQYF
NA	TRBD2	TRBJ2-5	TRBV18	TGTGCCAGCTCACCAGGACTAGCGGGAGCAGAGACCCAGTACTTC	CASSPGLAGAETQYF
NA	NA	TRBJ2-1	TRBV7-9	TGTGCCAGCAGCGTTGGACTCTTTGATGAGCAGTTCTTC	CASSVGLFDEQFF
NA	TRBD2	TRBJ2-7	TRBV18	TGTGCCAGCTCAACCATAGCGGGCGATACCGGTCGGGAGCAGTACTTC	CASSTIAGDTGREQYF
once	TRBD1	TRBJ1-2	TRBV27	TGTGCCAGCAGTTCAACAGGGGTCGGCTACACCTTC	CASSSTGVGYTF
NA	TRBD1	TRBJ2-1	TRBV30	TGTGCCTGGAGTGAAAGGACAGGGTCATATGAGCAGTTCTTC	CAWSERTGSYEQFF
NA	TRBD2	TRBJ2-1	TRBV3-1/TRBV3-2	TGTGCCAGCAGCCAAGGCGGGGGTAGGAGGAATGAGCAGTTCTTC	CASSQGGGRRNEQFF
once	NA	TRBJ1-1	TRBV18	TGTGCCAGCTCACCAATTCAGGAAGAAGCTTTCTTT	CASSPIQEEAFF
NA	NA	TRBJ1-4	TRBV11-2	TGTGCCAGCAGCTTTTTATCCCGGGGGGGTCGCGGTAATGAAAAACTGTTTTTT	CASSFLSRGGRGNEKLFF
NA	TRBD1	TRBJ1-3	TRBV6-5	TGTGCCAGCAGTTACTCGGCCCAACAGGGGAGAAACACCATATATTTT	CASSYSAQQGRNTIYF
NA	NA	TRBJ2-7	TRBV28	TGTGCCAGCATTGGAAGCGGCCACTCCTACGAGCAGTACTTC	CASIGSGHSYEQYF
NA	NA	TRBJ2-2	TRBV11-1	TGTGCCAGTGGGCCGAACACCGGGGAGCTGTTTTTT	CASGPNTGELFF
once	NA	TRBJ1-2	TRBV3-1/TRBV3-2	TGTGCCAGCAGCCCCGGGAGGGCCTCTAACTATGGCTACACCTTC	CASSPGRASNYGYTF
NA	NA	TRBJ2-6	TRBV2	TGTGCCAGCAGTGTGGCGCTAGGCGGCTCTGGGGCCAACGTCCTGACTTTC	CASSVALGGSGANVLTF
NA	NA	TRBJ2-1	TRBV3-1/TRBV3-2	TGTGCCAGCAGCCCCAGCGGAGGGGCCTACAATGAGCAGTTCTTC	CASSPSGGAYNEQFF
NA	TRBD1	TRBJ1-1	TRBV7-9	TGTGCCAGCAGCTTAAGGACAGGACGGAACACTGAAGCTTTCTTT	CASSLRTGRNTEAFF
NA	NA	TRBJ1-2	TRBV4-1	TGCGCCAGCAGCCAAGAATCCAGTCCCTATGGCTACACCTTC	CASSQESSPYGYTF
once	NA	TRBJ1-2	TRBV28	TGTGCCAGCAGTGGCTCTTACCCGACAGTTGGCTACACCTTC	CASSGSYPTVGYTF
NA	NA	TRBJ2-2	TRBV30	TGTGCCCGATCCTCGAGTGGGGAGCTGTTTTTT	CARSSSGELFF
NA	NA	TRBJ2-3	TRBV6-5	TGTGCCAGCAGTTACGCGGGAACAGATACGCAGTATTTT	CASSYAGTDTQYF
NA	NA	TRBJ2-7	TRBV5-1	TGCGCCAGCAGCCCAGGAGGGGAGTCGTCTGAGCAGTACTTC	CASSPGGESSEQYF
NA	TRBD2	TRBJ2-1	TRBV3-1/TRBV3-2	TGTGCCAGCACTATGGGGGGGAGGGCTGCCACCGAGCAGTTCTTC	CASTMGGRAATEQFF
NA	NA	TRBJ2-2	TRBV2	TGTGCCAGCAGTTCGGGGACGAACACCGGGGAGCTGTTTTTT	CASSSGTNTGELFF
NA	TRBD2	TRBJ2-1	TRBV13	TGTGCCAGCAGCTTAGATATAGCGGGGGCGGGTGAGCAGTTCTTC	CASSLDIAGAGEQFF
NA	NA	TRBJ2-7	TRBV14	TGTGCCAGCTCCCACTCCTACGAGCAGTACTTC	CASSHSYEQYF
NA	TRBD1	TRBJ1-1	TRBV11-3	TGTGCCAGCAGCGATCCGACCGACAGGGAGGTTGAAGCTTTCTTT	CASSDPTDREVEAFF
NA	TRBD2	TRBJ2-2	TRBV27	TGTGCCAGCACCTCAACTAAATTAGCGGGACCGAACACCGGGGAGCTGTTTTTT	CASTSTKLAGPNTGELFF
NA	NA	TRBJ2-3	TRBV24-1	TGTGCCACCAGTGATTTCTTTGGCACAGATACGCAGTATTTT	CATSDFFGTDTQYF
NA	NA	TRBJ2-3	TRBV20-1	TGCAGTGCTAGTGGGGGGGGGCGCCCAGATACGCAGTATTTT	CSASGGGRPDTQYF
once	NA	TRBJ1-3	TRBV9	TGTGCCAGCAGCGAGGGAGGGACAACTGGAAACACCATATATTTT	CASSEGGTTGNTIYF
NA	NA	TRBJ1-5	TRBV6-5	TGTGCCAGCAGAACCGGACAGTCCAATCAGCCCCAGCATTTT	CASRTGQSNQPQHF
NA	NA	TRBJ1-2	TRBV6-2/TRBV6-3	TGTGCCAGCAGTTTCCGGAACTATGGCTACACCTTC	CASSFRNYGYTF
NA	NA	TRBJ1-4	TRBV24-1	TGTGCCACCGGTGAAAGCGGGGGAGAAAAACTGTTTTTT	CATGESGGEKLFF
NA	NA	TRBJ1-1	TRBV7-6	TGTGCCAGCAGCCTCCAACCCTACCCGAACACTGAAGCTTTCTTT	CASSLQPYPNTEAFF
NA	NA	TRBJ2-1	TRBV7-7	TGTGCTAGCAGCTTAGGGCAAGAGAGGAATGAGCAGTTCTTC	CASSLGQERNEQFF
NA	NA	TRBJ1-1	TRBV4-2	TGTGCCAGCAGCCAAGTGTCTGCAGGGGCAGGTGAAGCTTTCTTT	CASSQVSAGAGEAFF
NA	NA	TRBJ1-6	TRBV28	TGTGCCAGCACGACAAATTCACCCCTCCACTTT	CASTTNSPLHF
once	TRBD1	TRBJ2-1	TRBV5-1	TGCGCCAGCAGCTTGGCCAGGACAGGGGGCGCGGATGAGCAGTTCTTC	CASSLARTGGADEQFF
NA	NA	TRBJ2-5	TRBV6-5	TGTGCCAGCAGTCGGGGGGCCTCTCAAGAGACCCAGTACTTC	CASSRGASQETQYF
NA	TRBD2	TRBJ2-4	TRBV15	TGTGCCACCGCCCCCGAACCTAGCGGGAGGGCCCTTCAGTACTTC	CATAPEPSGRALQYF
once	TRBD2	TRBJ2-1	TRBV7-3	TGTGCCAGCAGAGGACCGGGACTAGCGATGAATGAGCAGTTCTTC	CASRGPGLAMNEQFF
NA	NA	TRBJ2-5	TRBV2	TGTGTCAGCAGTGATCACAGGAGGGGCGAGACCCAGTACTTC	CVSSDHRRGETQYF
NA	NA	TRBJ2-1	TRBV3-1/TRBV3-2	TGTGCCAGCAGCTTGGACTTTAGCTCCTACAATGAGCAGTTCTTC	CASSLDFSSYNEQFF
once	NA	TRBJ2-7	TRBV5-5	TGTGCCAGCAGCCCTGGGGCAGGCTCAACTACCTACGAGCAGTACTTC	CASSPGAGSTTYEQYF
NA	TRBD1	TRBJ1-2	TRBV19	TGTGCCAGTAGTACCAGGGGGCTGAGCGGCTACACCTTC	CASSTRGLSGYTF